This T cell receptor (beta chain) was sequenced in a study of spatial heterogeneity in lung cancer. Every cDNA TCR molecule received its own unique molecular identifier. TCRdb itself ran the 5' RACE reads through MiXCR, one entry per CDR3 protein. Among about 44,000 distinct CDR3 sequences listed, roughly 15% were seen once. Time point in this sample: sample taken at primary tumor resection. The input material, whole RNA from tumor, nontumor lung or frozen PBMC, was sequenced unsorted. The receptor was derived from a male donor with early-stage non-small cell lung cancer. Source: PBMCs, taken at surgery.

Here the CDR3 reads CASSYSIPQFFEQYF. In DNA form, the CDR3 reads TGTGCCAGCAGTTACTCGATCCCACAATTCTTCGAGCAGTACTTC. The chain has TRBV6-6 and TRBJ2-7; D gene uncertain. Germline assignment: CDR1 MNHNY and CDR2 SVGAGI (reference sequence). V was shortened by 0 bases and J by 6 bases, with 15 bases between the two germline ends. The CDR3 totals 15 residues.